Sequencing of this T cell receptor beta chain was carried out in a study of tumor and adjacent non-tumor tissue in lung cancer. Study details: The cohort had about a dozen adenocarcinoma, 2 squamous cell and 1 small cell patients. Stage I to III disease affected over nine men and roughly 5 women aged about 31 to 80. Whole-study results and caveats: TCR diversity was significantly greater in tumor than normal lung tissue.

RNA was extracted from bulk tissue without any cell sorting. More than 3 cm separated this lung sample from the edge of the tumor. A modified ARM-PCR protocol with three rounds of nested PCR amplified TCRbeta. MiXCR, run by TCRdb on the multiplex PCR reads, gives a single entry per CDR3 protein. In the table there are over 100,000 distinct CDR3 sequences, 60% to 65% of which are singletons. Per germline, CDR1 MGHRA and CDR2 YSYEKL. CDR3 length equals 13 residues. As concerns this clonotype: Its antigen is not known. Its ends do not fully match the called genes, so a read error is possible.

The receptor's source is a man in his sixties with non-small cell lung cancer. This chain uses TRBV4-1 with TRBJ2-1; D perhaps matches TRBD2 (5 bases). The source material was distant non-tumor lung tissue. DNA for the CDR3: TGCGCCCGCAGCCAAGCACGGGGCAATGAGCAGTTCTTC. Its protein is CARSQARGNEQFF.